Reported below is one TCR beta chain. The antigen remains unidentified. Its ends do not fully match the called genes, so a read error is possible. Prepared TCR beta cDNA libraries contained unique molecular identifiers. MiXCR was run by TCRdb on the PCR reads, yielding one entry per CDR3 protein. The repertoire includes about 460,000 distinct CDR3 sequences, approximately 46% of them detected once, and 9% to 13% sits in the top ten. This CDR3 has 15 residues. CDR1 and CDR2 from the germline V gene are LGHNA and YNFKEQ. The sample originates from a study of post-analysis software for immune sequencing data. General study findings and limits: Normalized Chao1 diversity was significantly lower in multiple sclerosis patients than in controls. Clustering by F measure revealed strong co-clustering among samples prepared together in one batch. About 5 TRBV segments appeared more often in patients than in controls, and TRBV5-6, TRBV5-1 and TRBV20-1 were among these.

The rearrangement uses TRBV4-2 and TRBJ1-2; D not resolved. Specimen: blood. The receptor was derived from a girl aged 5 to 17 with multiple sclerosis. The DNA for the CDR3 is TGTGCCGGCAGCCAAGATTCGCTCGTTAACTATGGCTACACCTTC. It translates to CAGSQDSLVNYGYTF.